Listed below are T cell receptor beta chains from one sample, sequenced in a study of cytomegalovirus exposure and HLA in healthy donors. The data were produced by immunoSEQ multiplex PCR, yet TCRdb's version contains in-frame clones alone and is incomplete. The table lists 120,000 or so clones, about 80% of them singletons. The sample comprised PBMCs. The receptors derive from a man under 40 in good health and CMV-seropositive. Each CDR3 is given with its conserved first and last residue. Only part of the rows carry a size: once, few, many, or a class if the clone is expanded.

cdr3_aa	clone_size	v_call	j_call
CASELAGGFTGELFF	.	TRBV19	TRBJ2-2
CASSWRSGGAGEQYF	few	TRBV19	TRBJ2-7
CASSSNLATNEKLFF	.	TRBV6-5	TRBJ1-4
CASSPQGPRSEQYF	.	TRBV7-2	TRBJ2-7
CASSLFGVSGANVLTF	.	TRBV5-6	TRBJ2-6
CSVGGSGDTGELFF	.	TRBV29-1	TRBJ2-2
CASSFPDILARGGYTF	.	TRBV19	TRBJ1-2
CASSFRVTSYGYTF	few	TRBV9	TRBJ1-2
CASSRIGSTDTQYF	.	TRBV6-6	TRBJ2-3
CASSLGGIDTQYF	.	TRBV7-3	TRBJ2-3
CASSEISGQGFHEQYF	.	TRBV6-1	.
CASSVGLHYEQYF	.	TRBV9	TRBJ2-7
CSVKPTGGTDTQYF	.	TRBV29-1	TRBJ2-3
CASSYGRGVDTQYF	.	TRBV6-6	TRBJ2-3
CASSLRGAIYNEQFF	.	TRBV27	TRBJ2-1
CASAGDRPLWNQPQHF	.	TRBV7-7	TRBJ1-5
CASSLRPTGADRSPLHF	.	TRBV5-1	TRBJ1-6
CAISDGREVSPLHF	.	TRBV10-3	TRBJ1-6
CASSSGLGGYTF	.	TRBV5-4	TRBJ1-2
CASSSGGFSGANVLTF	.	TRBV9	TRBJ2-6
CASSPVGGGYEQYF	.	TRBV4-1	TRBJ2-7
CASSLARQGNSPLHF	.	TRBV5-1	TRBJ1-6
CASSYGQEYYGYTF	once	TRBV6-5	TRBJ1-2
CASSLTDRGVYEKLFF	.	TRBV7-9	TRBJ1-4
CASSHPGRENIGPGRKLFF	.	TRBV2	TRBJ1-4
CAIRSDRKSTGELFF	.	TRBV10-3	TRBJ2-2
CASSFIRTDTQYF	.	TRBV7-8	TRBJ2-3
CASSQAGYRTEAFF	.	TRBV4-1	TRBJ1-1
CASSQGTKGASNTEAFF	.	TRBV4-1	TRBJ1-1
CASSLYRQNNEQFF	few	TRBV11-2	TRBJ2-1
CASSRGGQAYEQYF	.	TRBV18	TRBJ2-7
CASSVVGGARETQYF	.	TRBV9	TRBJ2-5
CASSLPTSGGSNTGELFF	.	TRBV7-8	TRBJ2-2
CASSSGNRANQPQHF	.	TRBV6-5	TRBJ1-5
CASSSGEGGSSYNSPLHF	.	TRBV27	TRBJ1-6